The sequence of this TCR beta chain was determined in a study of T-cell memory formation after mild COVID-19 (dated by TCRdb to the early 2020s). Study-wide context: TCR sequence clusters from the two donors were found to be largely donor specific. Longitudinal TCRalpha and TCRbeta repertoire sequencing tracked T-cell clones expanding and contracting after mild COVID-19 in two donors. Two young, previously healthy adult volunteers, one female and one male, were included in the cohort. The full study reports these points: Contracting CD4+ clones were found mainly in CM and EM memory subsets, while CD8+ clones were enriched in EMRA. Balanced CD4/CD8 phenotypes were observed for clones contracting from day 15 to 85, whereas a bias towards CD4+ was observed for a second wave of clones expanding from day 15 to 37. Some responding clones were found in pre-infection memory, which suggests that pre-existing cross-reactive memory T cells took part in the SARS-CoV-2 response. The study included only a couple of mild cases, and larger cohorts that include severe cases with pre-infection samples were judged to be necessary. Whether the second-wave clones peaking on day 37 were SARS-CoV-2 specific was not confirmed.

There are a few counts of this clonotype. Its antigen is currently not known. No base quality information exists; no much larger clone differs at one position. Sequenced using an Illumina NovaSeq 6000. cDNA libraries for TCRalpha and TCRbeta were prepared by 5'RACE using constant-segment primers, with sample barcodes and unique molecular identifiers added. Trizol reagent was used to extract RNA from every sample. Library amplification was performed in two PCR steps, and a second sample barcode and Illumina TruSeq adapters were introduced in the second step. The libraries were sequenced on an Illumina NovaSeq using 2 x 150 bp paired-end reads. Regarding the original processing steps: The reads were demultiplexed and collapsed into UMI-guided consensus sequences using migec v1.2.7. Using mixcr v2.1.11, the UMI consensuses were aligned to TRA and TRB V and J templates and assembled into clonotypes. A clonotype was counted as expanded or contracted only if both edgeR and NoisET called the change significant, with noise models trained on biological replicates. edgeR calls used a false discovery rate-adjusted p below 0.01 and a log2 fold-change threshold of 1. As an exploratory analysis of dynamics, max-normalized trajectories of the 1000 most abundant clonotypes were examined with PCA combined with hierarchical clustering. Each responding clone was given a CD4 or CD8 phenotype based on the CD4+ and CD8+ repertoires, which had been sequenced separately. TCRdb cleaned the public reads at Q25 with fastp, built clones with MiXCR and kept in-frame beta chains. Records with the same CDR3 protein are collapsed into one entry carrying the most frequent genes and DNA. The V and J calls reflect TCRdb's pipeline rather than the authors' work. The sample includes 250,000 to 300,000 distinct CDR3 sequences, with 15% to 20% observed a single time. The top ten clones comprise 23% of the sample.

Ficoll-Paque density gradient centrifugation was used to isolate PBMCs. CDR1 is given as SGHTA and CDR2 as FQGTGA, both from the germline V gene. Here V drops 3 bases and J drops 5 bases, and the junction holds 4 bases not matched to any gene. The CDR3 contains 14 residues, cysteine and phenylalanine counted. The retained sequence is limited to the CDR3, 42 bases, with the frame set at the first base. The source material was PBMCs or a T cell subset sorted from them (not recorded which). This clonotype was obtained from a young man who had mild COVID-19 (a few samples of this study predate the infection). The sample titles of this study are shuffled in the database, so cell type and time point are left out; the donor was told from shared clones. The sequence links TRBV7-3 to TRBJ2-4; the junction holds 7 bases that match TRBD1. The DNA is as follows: TGTGCCAGCAGCTTGACAGGGCTGGAAAACATTCAGTACTTC. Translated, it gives CASSLTGLENIQYF.